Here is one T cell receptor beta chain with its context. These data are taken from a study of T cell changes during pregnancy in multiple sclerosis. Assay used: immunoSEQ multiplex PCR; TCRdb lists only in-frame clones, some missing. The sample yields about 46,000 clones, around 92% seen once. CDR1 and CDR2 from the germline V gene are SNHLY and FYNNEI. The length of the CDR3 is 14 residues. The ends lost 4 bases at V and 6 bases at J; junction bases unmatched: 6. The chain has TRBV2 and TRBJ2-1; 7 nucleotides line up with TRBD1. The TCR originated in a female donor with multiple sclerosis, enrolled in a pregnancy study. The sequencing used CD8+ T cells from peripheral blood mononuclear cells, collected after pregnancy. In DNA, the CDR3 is TGTGCCAGCAGTGGACAGGGTAACCCCAATGAGCAGTTCTTC. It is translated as CASSGQGNPNEQFF.